Listed here are 7 T cell receptor beta chains from one sample, sequenced in a study of T cell repertoires in cytomegalovirus infection. MiXCR, run by TCRdb on the reads, gives a single entry per CDR3 protein. Among approximately 500,000 distinct CDR3 sequences, approximately 15% were seen once, and the ten largest hold under 30%. Material: CD8+ T cells from PBMCs. These receptors were obtained from a human donor in good health (CMV status not recorded). Some clones in this sample may be carry-over from other donors' samples.

Concerning this clonotype itself: The CDR3 ends on some other residue instead of the conserved phenylalanine or tryptophan, so this is likely a read error. This chain uses TRBV14 with TRBJ2-1; D gene ambiguous. The germline V gene has CDR1 SGHDN and CDR2 FVKESK. The V end lost 5 bases, the J end lost 3 bases, and 11 bases lay between the germline ends. The CDR3 runs 14 residues. CDR3 in DNA: TGTGCCAGCAGCTTCATTACGGACTACAATGAGCAGTTCTTA. The encoded protein is CASSFITDYNEQFL.

V is TRBV5-1 and J is TRBJ2-7; tentatively, D is TRBD1 or TRBD2 (6 bases each). This CDR3 has 15 amino acids. Per the germline V gene, CDR1 is SGHRS and CDR2 is YFSETQ. The V and J ends lost 0 bases and 7 bases respectively, with 17 bases between them. The CDR3 sequence is CASSLDGGVEREQYF. DNA for the CDR3: TGCGCCAGCAGCTTGGACGGGGGCGTCGAGAGGGAGCAGTACTTC.

The chain has TRBV28 and TRBJ2-5; possibly TRBD1 for D (6 bases). This CDR3 is 14 amino acids long. Trimming left V 5 bases short and J 1 base short, with 11 bases between. Germline loops: CDR1 MDHEN, CDR2 SYDVKM. As DNA, the CDR3 is TGTGCCAGCAGTCCGGACAGTTCCCAAGAGACCCAGTACTTC. It codes for CASSPDSSQETQYF.

V usage is TRBV6-6 and J usage is TRBJ1-2, with D maybe TRBD1 (6 bases). CDR1 and CDR2 from the germline V gene are MNHNY and SVGAGI (reference sequence). V was shortened by 4 bases and J by 1 base, with 13 bases between the two germline ends. The CDR3 runs to 15 residues. CDR3 nucleotides: TGTGCCAGCAGTTTAGGGGGGGCAATTAACTATGGCTACACCTTC. It specifies CASSLGGAINYGYTF.

There are a few counts of this clonotype. This chain connects TRBV12-3 or TRBV12-4 to TRBJ1-3; D might be TRBD1 (6 bases). The CDR3 has 15 amino acids. V was cut by 4 bases and J by 4 bases, with 14 bases left in between. Written as DNA, the CDR3 is TGTGCCAGCAGTTGGTCAGGGGCGCGGGGAAACACCATATATTTT. This translates into CASSWSGARGNTIYF.

This clonotype was picked up a small number of times. The V call is TRBV15, the J call TRBJ2-5; 7 positions agree with TRBD1. The CDR3 contains 16 residues. V shed 8 bases, J shed 0 bases, and the junction held 12 bases outside the gene matches. Germline lookup yields CDR1 LNHNV and CDR2 YYDKDF (reference sequence). The CDR3 here is CATGTLGQLYQETQYF. As DNA, the CDR3 is TGTGCCACCGGCACCTTGGGACAGTTGTACCAAGAGACCCAGTACTTC.

This clonotype was picked up many times. V and J are TRBV4-1 and TRBJ2-1; a weak D match, TRBD1 (6 bases). CDR1 is MGHRA, CDR2 YSYEKL, per germline. Deletions cut 1 base from V and 9 bases from J, with 13 bases between. The CDR3 covers 14 residues. CDR3 DNA sequence: TGCGCCAGCAGCCAAGCTCCAGGGGCTTTTGAGCAGTTCTTC. Amino acids: CASSQAPGAFEQFF.